This record concerns one T cell receptor beta chain sequence. CDR3 length: 18 amino acids. V gave up 3 bases and J gave up 1 base, with 21 bases separating them. Germline values: CDR1 ENHRY, CDR2 SYGVKD. This specimen belongs to a study of shared clonotypes between healthy human individuals. Selected positively for CCR7 and CD45RO-negative, naive CD8 cells excluded terminally differentiated effector memory CD45RA+ cells. TCRdb's copy holds only in-frame clones and misses some; the assay was immunoSEQ multiplex PCR. The data contain millions of clones, about 94% of them singletons. This clonotype was sampled from a man younger than 35 in good health. Sequencing input: naive CD8+ T cells sorted from blood. V usage is TRBV10-3 and J usage is TRBJ1-1; D might be TRBD1 (6 bases). The CDR3 protein is CAISDLFPGGGRNTEAFF. The DNA of the CDR3 is TGTGCCATCAGTGACCTCTTTCCGGGGGGCGGGAGGAACACTGAAGCTTTCTTT.